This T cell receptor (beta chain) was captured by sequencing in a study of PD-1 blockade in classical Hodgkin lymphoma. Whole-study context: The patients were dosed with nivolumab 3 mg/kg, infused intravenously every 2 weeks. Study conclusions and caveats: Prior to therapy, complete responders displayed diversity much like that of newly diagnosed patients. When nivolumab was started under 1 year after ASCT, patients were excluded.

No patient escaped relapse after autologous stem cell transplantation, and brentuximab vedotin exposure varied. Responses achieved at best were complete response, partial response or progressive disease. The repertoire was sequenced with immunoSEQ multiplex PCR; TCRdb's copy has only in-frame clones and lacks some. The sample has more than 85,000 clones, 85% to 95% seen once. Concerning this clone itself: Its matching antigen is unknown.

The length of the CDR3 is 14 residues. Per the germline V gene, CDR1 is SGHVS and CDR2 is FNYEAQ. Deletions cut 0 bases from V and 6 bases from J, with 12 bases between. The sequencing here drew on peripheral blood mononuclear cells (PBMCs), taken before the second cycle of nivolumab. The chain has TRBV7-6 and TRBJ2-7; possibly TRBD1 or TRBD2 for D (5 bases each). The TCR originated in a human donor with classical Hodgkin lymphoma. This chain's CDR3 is CASSLAGVGSEQYF. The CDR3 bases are TGTGCCAGCAGCTTAGCGGGGGTTGGCTCCGAGCAGTACTTC.